This T cell receptor (beta chain) originates from a study of T-cell reconstitution after alpha-beta-depleted transplantation in children. V lost 6 bases, J lost 0 bases, and 11 bases stayed unmatched. Per germline, CDR1 SQVTM and CDR2 ANQGSEA. The length of the CDR3 is 16 residues. It was with unique molecular identifiers that the TCRbeta library was prepared. Each CDR3 protein is one row after TCRdb ran MiXCR on the PCR reads. The repertoire holds around 530,000 distinct CDR3 sequences, with around a third as singletons. The chain recombines TRBV29-1 with TRBJ1-2; 9 nucleotides align to TRBD1. Sequenced material: PBMCs from the stem cell graft donor, taken from the stem cell graft. This TCR derives from a human donor who donated a stem cell graft to a child with aplastic anemia. The CDR3 loop reads CSVLGGQGTSNYGYTF. CDR3 coding DNA: TGCAGCGTCCTGGGGGGACAGGGCACCTCTAACTATGGCTACACCTTC.